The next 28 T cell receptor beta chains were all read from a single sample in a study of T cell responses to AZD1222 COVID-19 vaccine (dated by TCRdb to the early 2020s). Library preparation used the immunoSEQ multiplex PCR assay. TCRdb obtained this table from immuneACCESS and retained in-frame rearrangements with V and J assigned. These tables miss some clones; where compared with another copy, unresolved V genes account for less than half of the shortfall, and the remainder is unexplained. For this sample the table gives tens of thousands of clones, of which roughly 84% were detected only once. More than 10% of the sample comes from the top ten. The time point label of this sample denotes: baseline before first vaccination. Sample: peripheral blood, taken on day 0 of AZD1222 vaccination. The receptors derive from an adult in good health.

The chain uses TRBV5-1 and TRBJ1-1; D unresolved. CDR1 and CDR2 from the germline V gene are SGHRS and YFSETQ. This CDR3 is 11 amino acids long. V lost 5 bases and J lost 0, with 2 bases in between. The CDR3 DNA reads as TGCGCCAGCAGGCTGAACACTGAAGCTTTCTTT. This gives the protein CASRLNTEAFF.

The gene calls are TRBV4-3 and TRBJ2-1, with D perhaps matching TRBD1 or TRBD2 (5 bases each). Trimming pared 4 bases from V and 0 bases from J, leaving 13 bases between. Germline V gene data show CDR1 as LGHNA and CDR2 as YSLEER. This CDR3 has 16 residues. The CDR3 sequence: CASSPVWGSSYNEQFF. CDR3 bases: TGCGCCAGCAGCCCCGTGTGGGGGAGCTCCTACAATGAGCAGTTCTTC.

This CDR3 is CASSLNFRSSSYNEQFF. The CDR3 DNA reads TGTGCCAGCAGTTTAAATTTCAGGTCGAGCTCCTACAATGAGCAGTTCTTC. The chain combines TRBV27 with TRBJ2-1; no firm D call. Between the trimmed V and J ends, which lost 2 bases and 0 bases, there was a span of 14 bases. Looked up from germline, CDR1 is MNHEY and CDR2 is SMNVEV (reference sequence). The CDR3 contains 17 residues.

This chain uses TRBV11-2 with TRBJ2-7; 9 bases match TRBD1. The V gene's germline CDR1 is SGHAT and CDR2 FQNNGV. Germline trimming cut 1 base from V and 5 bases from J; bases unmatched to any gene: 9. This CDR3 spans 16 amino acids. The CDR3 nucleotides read TGTGCCAGCAGCTTAGCCAGCGGGACAGGGCGCCACGAGCAGTACTTC. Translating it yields CASSLASGTGRHEQYF. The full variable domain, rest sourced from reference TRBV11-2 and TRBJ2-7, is EAGVAQSPRYKIIEKRQSVAFWCNPISGHATLYWYQQILGQGPKLLIQFQNNGVVDDSQLPKDRFSAERLKGVDSTLKIQPAKLEDSAVYLCASSLASGTGRHEQYFGPGTRLTVT.

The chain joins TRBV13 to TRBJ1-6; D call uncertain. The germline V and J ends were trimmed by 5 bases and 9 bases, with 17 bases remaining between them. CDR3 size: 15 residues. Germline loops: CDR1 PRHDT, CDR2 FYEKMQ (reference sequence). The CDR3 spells CASSPRALGSSPLHF. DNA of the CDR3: TGTGCCAGCAGCCCCCGGGCCCTGGGGAGTTCACCCCTCCACTTT.

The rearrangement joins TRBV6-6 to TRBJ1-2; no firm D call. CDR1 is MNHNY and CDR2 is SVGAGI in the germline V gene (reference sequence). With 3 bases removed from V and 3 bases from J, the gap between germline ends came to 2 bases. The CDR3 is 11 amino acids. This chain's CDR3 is CASSYDYGYTF. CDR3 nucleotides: TGTGCCAGCAGTTATGACTATGGCTACACCTTC.

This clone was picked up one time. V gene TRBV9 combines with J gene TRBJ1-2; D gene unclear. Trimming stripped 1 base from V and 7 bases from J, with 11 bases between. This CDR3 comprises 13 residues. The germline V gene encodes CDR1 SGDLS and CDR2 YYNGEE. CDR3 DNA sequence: TGTGCCAGCAGCGTAAGCTCGGACGGTGGCTACACCTTC. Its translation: CASSVSSDGGYTF.

In DNA form, the CDR3 reads TGTGCCAGCAGCTTAGATCTACTAAACAATGAGCAGTTCTTC. Translation: CASSLDLLNNEQFF. The rearrangement uses TRBV11-2 and TRBJ2-1; D gene unclear. With 0 bases removed from V and 5 bases from J, the gap between germline ends came to 8 bases. From germline, CDR1 is SGHAT and CDR2 FQNNGV. The CDR3 has 14 amino acids.

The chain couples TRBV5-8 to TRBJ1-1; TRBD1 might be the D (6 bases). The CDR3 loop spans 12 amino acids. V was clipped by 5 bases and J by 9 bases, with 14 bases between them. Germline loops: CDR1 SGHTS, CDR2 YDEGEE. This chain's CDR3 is CASSVEDSQAFF. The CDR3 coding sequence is TGTGCCAGCAGTGTGGAGGACAGCCAAGCTTTCTTT.

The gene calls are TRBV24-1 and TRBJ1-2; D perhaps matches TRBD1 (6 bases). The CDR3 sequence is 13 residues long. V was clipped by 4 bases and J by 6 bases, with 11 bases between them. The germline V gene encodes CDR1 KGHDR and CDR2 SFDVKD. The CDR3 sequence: CATSEPGQNGYTF. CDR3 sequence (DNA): TGTGCCACCAGTGAACCTGGACAGAATGGCTACACCTTC.

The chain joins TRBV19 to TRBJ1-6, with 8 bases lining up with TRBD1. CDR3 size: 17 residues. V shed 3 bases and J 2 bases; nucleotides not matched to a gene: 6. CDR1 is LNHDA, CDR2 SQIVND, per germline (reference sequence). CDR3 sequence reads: CASSMQGATAYNSPLHF. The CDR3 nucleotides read TGTGCCAGTAGTATGCAGGGGGCGACCGCCTATAATTCACCCCTCCACTTT.

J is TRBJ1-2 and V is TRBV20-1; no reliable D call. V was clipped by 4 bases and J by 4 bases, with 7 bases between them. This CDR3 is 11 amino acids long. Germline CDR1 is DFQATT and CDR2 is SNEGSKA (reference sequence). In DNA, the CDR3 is TGCAGTGCTACCGTGGGCTATGGCTACACCTTC. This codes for CSATVGYGYTF.

CDR3 amino acids: CASSLIGARIQETQYF. CDR3 bases: TGTGCCAGCAGCTTAATAGGGGCGAGAATCCAAGAGACCCAGTACTTC. The rearrangement links TRBV7-8 to TRBJ2-5, with D maybe TRBD1 (5 bases). The CDR3 runs 16 residues. Per the germline V gene, CDR1 is SGHVS and CDR2 is FQNEAQ. Trimming pared 2 bases from V and 1 base from J, leaving 14 bases between.

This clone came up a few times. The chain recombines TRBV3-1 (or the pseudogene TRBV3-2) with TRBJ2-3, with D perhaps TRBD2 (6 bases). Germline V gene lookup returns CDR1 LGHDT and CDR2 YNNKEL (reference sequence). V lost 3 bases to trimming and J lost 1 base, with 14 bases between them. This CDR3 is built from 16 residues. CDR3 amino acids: CASSHPDYPGTDTQYF. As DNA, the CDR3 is TGTGCCAGCAGCCATCCGGACTATCCTGGCACAGATACGCAGTATTTT.

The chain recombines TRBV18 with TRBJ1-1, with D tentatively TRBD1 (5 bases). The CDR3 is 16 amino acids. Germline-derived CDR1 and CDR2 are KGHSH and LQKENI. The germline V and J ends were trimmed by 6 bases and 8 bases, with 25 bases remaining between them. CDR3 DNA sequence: TGTGCCAGCTCCTCATTACTTGGGACGATCGGCGCCGAAGCTTTCTTT. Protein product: CASSSLLGTIGAEAFF.

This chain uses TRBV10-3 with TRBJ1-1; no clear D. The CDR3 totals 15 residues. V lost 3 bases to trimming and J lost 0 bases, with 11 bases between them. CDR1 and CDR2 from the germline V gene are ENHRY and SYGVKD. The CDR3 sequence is CAISELPGLNTEAFF. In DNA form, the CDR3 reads TGTGCCATCAGTGAACTGCCGGGCCTGAACACTGAAGCTTTCTTT.

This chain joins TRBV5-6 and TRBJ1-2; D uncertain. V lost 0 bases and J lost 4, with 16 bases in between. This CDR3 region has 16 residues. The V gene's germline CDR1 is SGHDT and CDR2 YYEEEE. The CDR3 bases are TGTGCCAGCAGCTTGGGGTTCGAGGCTAACCTCTATGGCTACACCTTC. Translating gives CASSLGFEANLYGYTF. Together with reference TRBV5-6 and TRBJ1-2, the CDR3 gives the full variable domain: DAGVTQSPTHLIKTRGQQVTLRCSPKSGHDTVSWYQQALGQGPQFIFQYYEEEERQRGNFPDRFSGHQFPNYSSELNVNALLLGDSALYLCASSLGFEANLYGYTFGSGTRLTVV.

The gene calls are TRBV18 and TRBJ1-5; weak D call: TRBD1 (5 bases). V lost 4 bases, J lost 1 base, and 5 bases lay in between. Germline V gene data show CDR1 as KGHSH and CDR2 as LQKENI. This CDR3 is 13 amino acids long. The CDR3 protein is CASSRDSNQPQHF. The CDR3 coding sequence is TGTGCCAGCTCACGGGACAGCAATCAGCCCCAGCATTTT.

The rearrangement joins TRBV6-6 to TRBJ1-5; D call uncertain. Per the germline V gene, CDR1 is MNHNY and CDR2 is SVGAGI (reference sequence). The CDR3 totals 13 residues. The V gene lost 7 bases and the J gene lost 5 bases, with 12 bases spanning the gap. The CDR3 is CASKNSGDQPQHF. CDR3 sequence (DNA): TGTGCCAGCAAGAATAGCGGAGATCAGCCCCAGCATTTT.

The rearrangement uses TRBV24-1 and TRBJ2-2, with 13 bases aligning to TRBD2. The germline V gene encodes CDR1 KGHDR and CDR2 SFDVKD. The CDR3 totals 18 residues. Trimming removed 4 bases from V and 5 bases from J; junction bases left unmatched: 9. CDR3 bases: TGTGCCACCAGTGAATGGGGGACTAGCGGGGCGGAGACCGGGGAGCTGTTTTTT. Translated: CATSEWGTSGAETGELFF.

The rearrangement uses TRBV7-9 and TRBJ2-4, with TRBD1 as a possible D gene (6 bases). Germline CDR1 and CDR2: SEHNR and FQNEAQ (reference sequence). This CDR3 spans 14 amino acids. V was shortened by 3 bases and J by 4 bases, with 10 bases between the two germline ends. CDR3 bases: TGTGCCAGCAGCTTGAACAGGGTAAAAAACATTCAGTACTTC. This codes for CASSLNRVKNIQYF.

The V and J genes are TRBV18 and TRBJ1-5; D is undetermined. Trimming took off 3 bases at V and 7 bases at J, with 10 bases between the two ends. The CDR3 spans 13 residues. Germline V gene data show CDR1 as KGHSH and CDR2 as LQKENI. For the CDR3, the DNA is TGTGCCAGCTCACCCCATTTTAGCCAGCCCCAGCATTTT. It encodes CASSPHFSQPQHF.

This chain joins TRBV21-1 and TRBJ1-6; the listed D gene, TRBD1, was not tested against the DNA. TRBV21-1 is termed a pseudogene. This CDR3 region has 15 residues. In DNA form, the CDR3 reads TGTGCCAGCAGCACCCCGGGACAGGGGTATTCACCCCTCCACTTT. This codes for CASSTPGQGYSPLHF.

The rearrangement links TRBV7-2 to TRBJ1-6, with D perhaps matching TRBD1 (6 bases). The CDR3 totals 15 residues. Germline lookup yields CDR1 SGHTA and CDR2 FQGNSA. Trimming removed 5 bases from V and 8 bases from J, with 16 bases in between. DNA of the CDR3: TGTGCCAGCAGCGCGCCCGGGACACCTCATTCACCCCTCCACTTT. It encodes CASSAPGTPHSPLHF.

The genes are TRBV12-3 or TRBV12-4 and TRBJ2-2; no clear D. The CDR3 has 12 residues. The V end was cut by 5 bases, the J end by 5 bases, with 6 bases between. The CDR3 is CASSAYTGELFF. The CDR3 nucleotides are TGTGCCAGCAGTGCCTATACCGGGGAGCTGTTTTTT.

CDR3 in amino acids: CASSSGRGYGYTF. For the CDR3, the DNA is TGTGCCAGCAGTTCAGGGAGGGGCTATGGCTACACCTTC. This chain connects TRBV27 to TRBJ1-2; possibly TRBD1 for D (5 bases). From germline, CDR1 is MNHEY and CDR2 SMNVEV (reference sequence). The CDR3 covers 13 residues. Between the trimmed V and J ends, which lost 4 bases and 4 bases, there was a span of 10 bases.

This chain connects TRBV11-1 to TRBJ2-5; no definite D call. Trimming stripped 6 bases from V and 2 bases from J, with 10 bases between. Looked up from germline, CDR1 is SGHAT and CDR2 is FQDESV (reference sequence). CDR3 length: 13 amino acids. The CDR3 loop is CASRGWQQETQYF. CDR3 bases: TGTGCCAGCAGGGGGTGGCAGCAAGAGACCCAGTACTTC.

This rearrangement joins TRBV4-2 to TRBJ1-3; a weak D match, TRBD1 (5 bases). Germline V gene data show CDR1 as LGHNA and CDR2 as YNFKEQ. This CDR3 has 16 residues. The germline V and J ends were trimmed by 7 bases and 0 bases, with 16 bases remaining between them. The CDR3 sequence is CASKDQGAFSGNTIYF. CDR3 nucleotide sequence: TGTGCCAGCAAGGATCAGGGTGCCTTCTCTGGAAACACCATATATTTT.